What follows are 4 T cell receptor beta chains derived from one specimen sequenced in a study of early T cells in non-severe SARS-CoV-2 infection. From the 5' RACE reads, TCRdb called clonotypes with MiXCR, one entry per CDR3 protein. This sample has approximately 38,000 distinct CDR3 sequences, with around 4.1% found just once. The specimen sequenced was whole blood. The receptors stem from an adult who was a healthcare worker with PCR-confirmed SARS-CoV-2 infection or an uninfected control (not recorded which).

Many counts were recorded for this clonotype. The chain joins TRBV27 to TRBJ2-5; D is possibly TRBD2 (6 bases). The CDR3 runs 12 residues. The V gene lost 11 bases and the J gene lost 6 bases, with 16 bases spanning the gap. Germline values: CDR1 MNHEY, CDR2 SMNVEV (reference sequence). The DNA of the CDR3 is TGTGCCTCGAGGAGGGATCGGCAGACCCAGTACTTC. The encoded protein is CASRRDRQTQYF.

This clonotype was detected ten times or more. This chain's CDR3 is CASSISGRTGANVLTF. The CDR3 DNA is TGTGCCAGTAGTATTAGCGGCAGGACTGGGGCCAACGTCCTGACTTTC. This chain joins TRBV19 and TRBJ2-6; tentative D call: TRBD2 (6 bases). The CDR3 runs 16 residues. Trimming shortened V by 3 bases and J by 2 bases, and 11 bases separated the two germline ends. Per the germline V gene, CDR1 is LNHDA and CDR2 is SQIVND (reference sequence).

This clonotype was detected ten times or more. The CDR3 sequence is CASSFGGSDYGYTF. CDR3 sequence (DNA): TGTGCCAGCAGTTTTGGAGGATCTGACTATGGCTACACCTTC. The genes are TRBV12-3 or TRBV12-4 and TRBJ1-2, with D unclear. V gave up 3 bases and J gave up 3 bases, with 11 bases separating them. The CDR3 covers 14 residues.

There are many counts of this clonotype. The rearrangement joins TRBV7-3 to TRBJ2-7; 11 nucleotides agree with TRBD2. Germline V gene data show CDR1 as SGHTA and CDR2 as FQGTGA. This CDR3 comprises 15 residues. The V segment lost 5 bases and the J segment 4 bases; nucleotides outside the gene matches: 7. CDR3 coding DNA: TGTGCCAGCAGCGAGACCGGGACTAGCGGTTACGAGCAGTACTTC. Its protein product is CASSETGTSGYEQYF.